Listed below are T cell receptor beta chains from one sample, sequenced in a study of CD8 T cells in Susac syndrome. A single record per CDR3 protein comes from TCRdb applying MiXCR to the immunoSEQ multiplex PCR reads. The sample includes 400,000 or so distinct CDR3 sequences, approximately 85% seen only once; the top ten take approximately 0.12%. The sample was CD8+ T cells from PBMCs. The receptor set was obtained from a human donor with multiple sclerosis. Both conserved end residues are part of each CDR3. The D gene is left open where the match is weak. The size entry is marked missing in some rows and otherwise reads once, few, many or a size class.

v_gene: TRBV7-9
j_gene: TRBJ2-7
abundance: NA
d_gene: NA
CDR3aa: CASSFRDKAYEQYF
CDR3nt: TGTGCCAGCAGCTTCCGGGACAAGGCCTACGAGCAGTACTTC

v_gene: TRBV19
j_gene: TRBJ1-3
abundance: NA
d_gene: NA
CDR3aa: CASSAGPNADHFSGNTIYF
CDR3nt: TGTGCCAGTAGTGCGGGACCGAACGCCGACCATTTCTCTGGAAACACCATATATTTT

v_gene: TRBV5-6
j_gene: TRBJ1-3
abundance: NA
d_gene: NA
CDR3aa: CASSLGLSGNTIYF
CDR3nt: TGTGCCAGCAGCTTGGGGCTCTCTGGAAACACCATATATTTT

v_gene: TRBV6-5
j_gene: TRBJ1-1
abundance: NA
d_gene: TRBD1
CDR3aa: CASSRTGMNTEAFF
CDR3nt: TGTGCCAGCAGCCGGACAGGGATGAACACTGAAGCTTTCTTT

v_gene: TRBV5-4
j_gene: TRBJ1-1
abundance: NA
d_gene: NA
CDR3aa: CASSFSGGNEAFF
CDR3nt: TGTGCCAGCAGCTTCTCCGGGGGTAACGAAGCTTTCTTT

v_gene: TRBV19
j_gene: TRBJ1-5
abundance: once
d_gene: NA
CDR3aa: CASSIIGVGGNQPQHF
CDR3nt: TGTGCCAGTAGTATAATCGGGGTTGGGGGCAATCAGCCCCAGCATTTT

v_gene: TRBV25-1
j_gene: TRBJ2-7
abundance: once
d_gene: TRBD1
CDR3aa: CASSGSGTGAPPSYEQYF
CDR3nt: TGTGCCAGCAGTGGATCCGGGACAGGGGCGCCCCCTTCCTACGAGCAGTACTTC

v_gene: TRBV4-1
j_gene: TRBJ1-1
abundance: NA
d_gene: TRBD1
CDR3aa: CASSQIGTGIYGTEAFF
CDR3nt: TGCGCCAGCAGCCAGATCGGGACAGGGATATATGGCACTGAAGCTTTCTTT

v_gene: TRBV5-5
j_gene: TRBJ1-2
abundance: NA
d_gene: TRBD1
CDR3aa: CASTRQGVKDGYTF
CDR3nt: TGTGCCAGCACCCGACAGGGGGTTAAGGATGGCTACACCTTC

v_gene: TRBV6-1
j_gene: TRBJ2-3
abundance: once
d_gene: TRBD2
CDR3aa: CASRDGTSGVITDTQYF
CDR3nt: TGTGCCAGCAGGGACGGGACTAGCGGGGTGATCACAGATACGCAGTATTTT

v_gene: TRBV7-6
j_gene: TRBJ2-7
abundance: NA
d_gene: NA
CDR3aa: CASSLSPGPRYEQYF
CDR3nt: TGTGCCAGCAGCTTAAGTCCCGGACCGAGATACGAGCAGTACTTC

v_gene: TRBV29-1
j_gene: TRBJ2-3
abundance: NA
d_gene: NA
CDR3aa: CSVEGIVADTQYF
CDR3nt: TGCAGCGTTGAAGGGATAGTGGCAGATACGCAGTATTTT

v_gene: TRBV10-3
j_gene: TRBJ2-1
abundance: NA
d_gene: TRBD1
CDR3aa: CASLDRDSYNEQFF
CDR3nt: TGTGCCAGCCTTGACAGGGATTCCTACAATGAGCAGTTCTTC

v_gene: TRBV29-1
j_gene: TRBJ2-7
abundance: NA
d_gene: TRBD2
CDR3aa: CSVDLTSGTISEQYF
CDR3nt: TGCAGCGTTGATCTTACTAGCGGGACCATAAGCGAGCAGTACTTC

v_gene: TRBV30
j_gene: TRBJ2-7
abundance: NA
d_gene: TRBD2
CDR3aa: CAWSAGAGDYEQYF
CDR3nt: TGTGCCTGGAGTGCCGGAGCGGGAGACTACGAGCAGTACTTC

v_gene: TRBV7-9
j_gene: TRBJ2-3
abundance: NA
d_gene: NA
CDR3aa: CASSRAKPPTDTQYF
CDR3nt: TGTGCCAGCAGCCGGGCCAAGCCGCCCACAGATACGCAGTATTTT

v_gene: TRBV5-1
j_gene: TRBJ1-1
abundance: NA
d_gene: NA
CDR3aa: CASSVQGTFNTEAFF
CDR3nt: TGCGCCAGCAGCGTGCAGGGGACCTTCAACACTGAAGCTTTCTTT

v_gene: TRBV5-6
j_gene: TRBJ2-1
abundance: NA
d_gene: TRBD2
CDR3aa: CASSLGIVAGATINEQFF
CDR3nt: TGTGCCAGCAGCCTGGGCATAGTGGCGGGAGCCACGATCAATGAGCAGTTCTTC

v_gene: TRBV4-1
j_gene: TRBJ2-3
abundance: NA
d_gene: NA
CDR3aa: CASSPTGGADTQYF
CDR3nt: TGCGCCAGCAGCCCGACCGGAGGGGCAGATACGCAGTATTTT

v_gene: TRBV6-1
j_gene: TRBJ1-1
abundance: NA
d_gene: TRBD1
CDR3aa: CASVPRTGILNTEAFF
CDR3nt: TGTGCCAGTGTCCCCCGGACAGGGATATTGAACACTGAAGCTTTCTTT

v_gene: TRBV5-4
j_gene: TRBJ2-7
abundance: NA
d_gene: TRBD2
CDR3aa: CASSLGVAGGESEQYF
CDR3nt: TGTGCCAGCAGCTTGGGGGTAGCGGGAGGGGAAAGCGAGCAGTACTTC

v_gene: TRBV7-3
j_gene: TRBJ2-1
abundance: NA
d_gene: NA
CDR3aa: CASSGGAGENYNEQFF
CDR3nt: TGTGCCAGCAGCGGGGGTGCAGGGGAGAACTACAATGAGCAGTTCTTC

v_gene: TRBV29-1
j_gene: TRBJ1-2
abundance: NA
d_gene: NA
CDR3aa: CSVEEVGSNYGYTF
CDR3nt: TGCAGCGTTGAAGAAGTAGGGAGTAACTATGGCTACACCTTC

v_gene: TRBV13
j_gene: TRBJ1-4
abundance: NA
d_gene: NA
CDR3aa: CASSLWPEKLFF
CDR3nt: TGTGCCAGCAGCTTATGGCCCGAAAAACTGTTTTTT

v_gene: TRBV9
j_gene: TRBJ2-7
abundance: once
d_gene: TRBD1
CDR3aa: CASSPTTPGQGIEQYF
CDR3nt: TGTGCCAGCAGCCCCACCACGCCGGGACAGGGTATCGAGCAGTACTTC